This T cell receptor (beta chain) derives from a study of T cell responses to AZD1222 COVID-19 vaccine. On the study more broadly: Pooled samples include second doses given at about 4 or 12 weeks. Study observations and caveats: Donors were largely white British and mainly female; clonal diversity was possibly underestimated. Sampling captured repertoires only after the peak T cell response. Elevations in Spike-specific TCR breadth and depth followed administration of two AZD1222 doses.

Germline CDR1 SGDLS, CDR2 YYNGEE. This CDR3 is 13 amino acids long. V was pared by 3 bases and J by 7 bases, with 8 bases between. The repertoire was sequenced with immunoSEQ multiplex PCR; TCRdb's copy has only in-frame clones and lacks some. The sample contains 150,000 to 200,000 clones, about 91% of which appear only once. Regarding this clone: Its antigen is not identified.

Sequenced here: peripheral blood, sampled on day 0 of AZD1222 vaccination. This TCR was recovered from an adult in good health. The chain uses TRBV9 and TRBJ1-6; D uncertain. CDR3 in DNA: TGTGCCAGCAGCGCCGAGAGCAATTCACCCCTCCACTTT. Translating gives CASSAESNSPLHF.